The 26 T cell receptor beta chains below all came from one sample that was sequenced in a study of Ad26.COV2.S vaccination and SARS-CoV-2 variants. Data came from immunoSEQ multiplex PCR; TCRdb stores just in-frame clones and leaves some out. The table lists about 470,000 clones, roughly 88% of them singletons. The treatment was: 15 to 20 received Ad26.COV2.S at low or high dose, single or two shots; about 5 received placebo; per-sample allocation not given. It was on day 63 after the first vaccine or placebo injection that samples were taken. The sample here was peripheral blood, taken in a trial of Ad26.COV2.S vaccine versus placebo. Receptor source: a person between 18 and 65 years old who received the Ad26.COV2.S COVID-19 vaccine or a placebo.

The chain links TRBV7-9 to TRBJ2-7; the match to TRBD1 covers 9 bases. There are 14 residues in the CDR3. J gave up 5 bases and V 4 bases, and 6 bases lay outside the gene matches. Germline lookup yields CDR1 SEHNR and CDR2 FQNEAQ (reference sequence). The CDR3 DNA is TGTGCCAGCAGCTCGCGAACAGGGGGCGACGAGCAGTACTTC. Translated, it gives CASSSRTGGDEQYF.

V gene TRBV15 combines with J gene TRBJ1-2; maybe TRBD1 (5 bases). The CDR3 totals 13 residues. V gave up 0 bases and J gave up 8 bases, with 10 bases separating them. CDR1 and CDR2 from the germline V gene are LNHNV and YYDKDF (reference sequence). CDR3 sequence (DNA): TGTGCCACCAGCAGAGATCTCGGGGGGGGCTACACCTTC. Translation: CATSRDLGGGYTF. Variable domain in full (rest from reference TRBV15 and TRBJ1-2): DAMVIQNPRYQVTQFGKPVTLSCSQTLNHNVMYWYQQKSSQAPKLLFHYYDKDFNNEADTPDNFQSRRPNTSFCFLDIRSPGLGDTAMYLCATSRDLGGGYTFGSGTRLTVV.

The gene calls are TRBV30 and TRBJ2-1; 12 bases agree with TRBD2. Germline lookup yields CDR1 GTSNPN and CDR2 SVGIG (reference sequence). With V trimmed by 5 bases and J by 7 bases, 12 bases remained unmatched. This CDR3 has 16 amino acids. The CDR3 loop reads CAWGYPPTSGRNEQFF. DNA of the CDR3: TGTGCCTGGGGCTACCCCCCAACTAGCGGGAGGAATGAGCAGTTCTTC.

DNA for the CDR3: TGTGCCAGCAGTGATAGGTACAAGGCAGGGAACACTGAAGCTTTCTTT. Its translation is CASSDRYKAGNTEAFF. The chain joins TRBV6-1 to TRBJ1-1; D uncertain. Trimming stripped 3 bases from V and 1 base from J, with 15 bases between. The CDR3 length is 16 residues. From germline, CDR1 is MNHNS and CDR2 SASEGT.

V gene TRBV7-9 combines with J gene TRBJ2-3; 8 bases are a match to TRBD1. CDR3 length: 17 amino acids. From germline, CDR1 is SEHNR and CDR2 FQNEAQ (reference sequence). Losses at the gene ends were 4 bases for V and 2 bases for J; bases not matched to a gene: 11. The CDR3 region has the DNA TGTGCCAGCAGCTCCGACAGGGGAAGGGCTGTCACAGATACGCAGTATTTT. Translating it yields CASSSDRGRAVTDTQYF.

The chain couples TRBV5-1 to TRBJ1-1; D is possibly TRBD1 (5 bases). The CDR3 runs to 17 residues. Trimming took off 1 base at V and 4 bases at J, with 20 bases between the two ends. Germline values: CDR1 SGHRS, CDR2 YFSETQ. The CDR3 protein is CASSLRGPGYAGTEAFF. CDR3 in DNA: TGCGCCAGCAGCTTGAGGGGCCCTGGGTATGCGGGCACTGAAGCTTTCTTT.

This chain's CDR3 is CASSAAGLAGGGAYNEQFF. CDR3 DNA: TGTGCCAGCAGCGCGGCAGGACTAGCGGGAGGTGGGGCTTACAATGAGCAGTTCTTC. This chain connects TRBV7-3 to TRBJ2-1; 14 bases match TRBD2. The germline V gene has CDR1 SGHTA and CDR2 FQGTGA. V gave up 5 bases and J gave up 4 bases; unmatched junction bases: 13. The CDR3 length is 19 residues.

The V and J genes are TRBV9 and TRBJ2-2, with D hard to call. Germline values: CDR1 SGDLS, CDR2 YYNGEE. The germline V and J ends were trimmed by 3 bases and 4 bases, with 4 bases remaining between them. CDR3 length: 12 amino acids. The CDR3 loop reads CASSGATGELFF. The CDR3 DNA follows: TGTGCCAGCAGCGGCGCCACCGGGGAGCTGTTTTTT. Variable domain in full (rest from reference TRBV9 and TRBJ2-2): DSGVTQTPKHLITATGQRVTLRCSPRSGDLSVYWYQQSLDQGLQFLIQYYNGEERAKGNILERFSAQQFPDLHSELNLSSLELGDSALYFCASSGATGELFFGEGSRLTVL.

V is TRBV10-3 and J is TRBJ2-3; TRBD2 agrees at 7 bases. V lost 0 bases, J lost 4 bases, and 7 bases stayed unmatched. Germline assignment: CDR1 ENHRY and CDR2 SYGVKD. This CDR3 comprises 16 residues. CDR3 protein: CAISESPREKPDTQYF. CDR3 nucleotide sequence: TGTGCCATCAGTGAGTCGCCGCGGGAGAAGCCAGATACGCAGTATTTT.

The chain joins TRBV9 to TRBJ2-1, with TRBD2 matching over 9 bases. CDR3 length: 16 residues. Germline lookup yields CDR1 SGDLS and CDR2 YYNGEE. J was trimmed by 4 bases and V by 0 bases; bases with no gene match: 5. The CDR3 nucleotides read TGTGCCAGCAGCGTAGGGAGCGGGAGGCTATACAATGAGCAGTTCTTC. Residues: CASSVGSGRLYNEQFF.

DNA of the CDR3: TGTGCCAGCAGCTTAGAGGGGGCCGGTCAGCCCCAGCATTTT. This sequence encodes CASSLEGAGQPQHF. The chain joins TRBV7-9 to TRBJ1-5; 7 bases are shared with TRBD1. This CDR3 is built from 14 residues. Germline loops: CDR1 SEHNR, CDR2 FQNEAQ (reference sequence). With 1 base clipped from V and 6 bases from J, the junction kept 3 bases outside the gene matches.

The chain links TRBV11-2 to TRBJ2-7, with D possibly called TRBD1 or TRBD2 (7 bases each). Per the germline V gene, CDR1 is SGHAT and CDR2 is FQNNGV. The CDR3 spans 13 residues. Trimming stripped 3 bases from V and 4 bases from J, with 10 bases between. The CDR3 here is CASSFRGGYEQYF. CDR3 coding DNA: TGTGCCAGCAGCTTCAGGGGGGGGTACGAGCAGTACTTC.

This sequence joins TRBV28 and TRBJ2-5; possible D gene TRBD2, 13 bases. Germline values: CDR1 MDHEN, CDR2 SYDVKM. This CDR3 is built from 19 residues. Trimming removed 4 bases at V and 5 bases at J, with 29 bases between. CDR3 in DNA: TGTGCCAGCAGTTCGCCGGGACAGGGGGCACTAGCGGGAGGGGAGACCCAGTACTTC. Translation: CASSSPGQGALAGGETQYF.

This clone came up a few times. The genes are TRBV15 and TRBJ2-3; TRBD1 matches at 10 bases. The V gene end was trimmed by 0 bases and the J gene end by 1 base; junction bases not matched to a gene: 7. The CDR3 is 18 amino acids. CDR1 and CDR2 from the germline V gene are LNHNV and YYDKDF (reference sequence). CDR3 region: CATSRDAGTGVRTDTQYF. CDR3 DNA sequence: TGTGCCACCAGCAGAGATGCCGGGACAGGGGTCCGCACAGATACGCAGTATTTT.

The chain joins TRBV28 to TRBJ2-7; D is perhaps TRBD1 (6 bases). The CDR3 spans 14 residues. The germline gives CDR1 MDHEN, CDR2 SYDVKM. V dropped 7 bases and J dropped 0 bases, with 13 bases sitting between them. The CDR3 DNA sequence: TGTGCCAGCACCACAGGGTTCGGCTCCTACGAGCAGTACTTC. It codes for CASTTGFGSYEQYF.

The chain has TRBV9 and TRBJ1-2; unclear D gene. Trimming took off 3 bases at V and 2 bases at J, with 14 bases between the two ends. The CDR3 covers 15 residues. Germline assignment: CDR1 SGDLS and CDR2 YYNGEE. In nucleotides, the CDR3 is TGTGCCAGCAGCGCCCCCCGGGGATTCAACTATGGCTACACCTTC. Residues: CASSAPRGFNYGYTF.

J is TRBJ2-7 and V is TRBV7-9, with a possible D match to TRBD1 (6 bases). V lost 5 bases, J lost 6 bases, and 11 bases lay in between. This CDR3 is built from 12 residues. From germline, CDR1 is SEHNR and CDR2 FQNEAQ (reference sequence). CDR3 nucleotide sequence: TGTGCCAGCAGCCGAGAAGGGGGCGAGCAGTACTTC. Protein sequence: CASSREGGEQYF.

The J gene is TRBJ2-3, the V gene TRBV4-1; 7 nucleotides agree with TRBD1. V lost 1 base to trimming and J lost 6 bases; unmatched junction nucleotides: 13. Germline CDR1 MGHRA, CDR2 YSYEKL. This CDR3 comprises 17 residues. The CDR3 region has the DNA TGCGCCAGCAGCCAAGGCCGCGCGACAGGGCGGAAGGATACGCAGTATTTT. Protein: CASSQGRATGRKDTQYF.

The chain employs TRBV30 and TRBJ1-2; TRBD1 agrees at 7 bases. The trim removed 2 bases at V and 3 bases at J, leaving 3 bases unmatched. Germline CDR1 and CDR2: GTSNPN and SVGIG (reference sequence). The CDR3 has 13 residues. CDR3 sequence: CAWSPGGDYGYTF. CDR3 DNA sequence: TGTGCCTGGAGTCCAGGGGGAGACTATGGCTACACCTTC.

The chain carries TRBV9 and TRBJ1-4, with unresolved D. Trimming shortened V by 0 bases and J by 0 bases, and 6 bases separated the two germline ends. Germline CDR1 is SGDLS and CDR2 is YYNGEE. There are 15 residues in the CDR3. Written as DNA, the CDR3 is TGTGCCAGCAGCGTAGAGGCCACAACTAATGAAAAACTGTTTTTT. Amino acids: CASSVEATTNEKLFF.

The genes are TRBV12-3 or TRBV12-4 and TRBJ1-1, with D unclear. The germline V and J ends were trimmed by 4 bases and 6 bases, with 9 bases remaining between them. The CDR3 extends over 12 amino acids. The CDR3 reads CASSSSTPEAFF. The CDR3, as DNA: TGTGCCAGCAGTTCATCGACACCTGAAGCTTTCTTT.

The chain is built from TRBV28 and TRBJ2-7, with TRBD1 matching over 8 bases. CDR1 and CDR2 (germline): MDHEN, SYDVKM. The CDR3 totals 14 residues. Trimming took 4 bases from V and 5 from J; bases not matched to a gene: 7. The CDR3 bases are TGTGCCAGCAGTTCCCCCGACAGGGGCGACGAGCAGTACTTC. This sequence encodes CASSSPDRGDEQYF.

The chain is built from TRBV4-1 and TRBJ2-7, with 8 bases matching TRBD2. The CDR3 runs to 14 residues. J gave up 3 bases and V 1 base, and 2 bases lay outside the gene matches. CDR1 and CDR2 (germline): MGHRA, YSYEKL. CDR3 loop: CASSQGTSGYEQYF. The CDR3 bases are TGCGCCAGCAGCCAAGGTACTAGCGGCTACGAGCAGTACTTC.

This clone is a singleton in its sample. This chain connects TRBV28 to TRBJ1-2; D is possibly TRBD1 (5 bases). Germline loops: CDR1 MDHEN, CDR2 SYDVKM. V was cut by 5 bases and J by 4 bases, with 11 bases left in between. This CDR3 is built from 13 residues. This CDR3 is CASSRDRLYGYTF. Written as DNA, the CDR3 is TGTGCCAGCAGTCGGGACCGCCTCTATGGCTACACCTTC.

The gene calls are TRBV29-1 and TRBJ2-7, with D possibly being TRBD1 or TRBD2 (5 bases each). The V gene lost 6 bases and the J gene lost 0 bases, with 12 bases spanning the gap. The length of the CDR3 is 13 residues. The germline CDR1 and CDR2 sequences are SQVTM and ANQGSEA. The CDR3 here is CSVGADSSYEQYF. CDR3 nucleotide sequence: TGCAGCGTCGGGGCGGATAGCTCCTACGAGCAGTACTTC.

This sequence joins TRBV28 and TRBJ2-1; D possibly matches TRBD1 or TRBD2 (5 bases each). V dropped 4 bases and J dropped 0 bases, with 16 bases sitting between them. CDR1 and CDR2 from the germline V gene are MDHEN and SYDVKM. CDR3 length: 17 residues. The CDR3 is CASSSFWGKSSYNEQFF. CDR3 DNA sequence: TGTGCCAGCAGTTCCTTTTGGGGGAAGAGCTCCTACAATGAGCAGTTCTTC.